This TCR beta chain was profiled in a study of blood T cell repertoires in COVID-19. Germline CDR1 reads SGHTA; CDR2 reads FQGNSA. The CDR3 is made up of 16 amino acids. V lost 1 base and J 2 bases, leaving 14 bases between the germline ends. Here immunoSEQ multiplex PCR was the method, and the copy in TCRdb shows in-frame clones only, minus some. The sample yields 200,000 to 250,000 clones, 82% seen once. The genes are TRBV7-2 and TRBJ2-5; the D gene is possibly TRBD1 (5 bases). The sample taken for sequencing was peripheral blood. This TCR was sampled from a woman at least 80 years old with acute or convalescent COVID-19. The CDR3 loop reads CASSLVPGLGQETQYF. CDR3 nucleotides: TGTGCCAGCAGCTTAGTCCCAGGGTTGGGACAAGAGACCCAGTACTTC.